The rows below give T cell receptor beta chains drawn from one sample of a study of cytomegalovirus exposure and HLA in healthy donors. Here immunoSEQ multiplex PCR was the method, and the copy in TCRdb shows in-frame clones only, minus some. The table lists more than 80,000 clones, approximately 89% of them singletons, with approximately 10% in the top ten. Specimen: PBMCs. Source of these receptors: a man aged 30 to 45 in good health and CMV-seropositive. CDR3s leave out the opening cysteine and the closing phenylalanine or tryptophan. Fields, in order: V gene, J gene, CDR3 protein.

>TRBV19|TRBJ1-4
ASTTDRVNEKLF
>TRBV7-9|TRBJ1-2
ASSLLGGSGGHYGYT
>TRBV5-6|TRBJ1-2
ASSLVNPTRGYT
>TRBV10-3|TRBJ2-1
AISRTSGVTYNEQF
>TRBV7-9|TRBJ1-2
ASSAGEVYGYT
>TRBV27|TRBJ2-1
ASTLTWGEVMNEQF
>TRBV5-1|TRBJ1-1
ASSLEGTEYNTEAF
>TRBV5-6|TRBJ1-4
ASSLLAGANEKLF
>TRBV28|TRBJ1-5
ASSFEQGWQPQH
>TRBV5-1|TRBJ2-7
ASSLWRADTYEQY
>TRBV4-1|TRBJ2-7
ASSQETRYEQY
>TRBV9|TRBJ1-2
ASSPDPLPGQLYGYT
>TRBV6-1|TRBJ2-7
ASSSQGFLYEQY
>TRBV6-1|TRBJ1-1
ASREPGQGITEAF
>TRBV28|TRBJ2-7
ASSLPSEKEQY
>TRBV19|TRBJ1-2
ASRMGRGAHYGYT
>TRBV6-1|TRBJ2-3
ASSEFRQPIADTQY
>TRBV5-6|TRBJ2-2
ASSLWQGTNTGELF
>TRBV14|TRBJ2-1
ASTQTGTYNEQF
>TRBV5-1|TRBJ2-3
ASRNQGAVVTDTQY
>TRBV2|TRBJ1-5
ASMPDTNQPQH
>TRBV4-1|TRBJ2-1
ASSQGAGVAYNEQF
>TRBV2|TRBJ2-3
ASLGRSTSTDTQY
>TRBV27|TRBJ2-7
ASSLAQGSHEQY
>TRBV19|TRBJ1-2
ASREGRDYGYT
>TRBV15|TRBJ2-6
ATSRPGQGPSGANVLT
>TRBV11-1|TRBJ2-7
ASSLWATGGANHEQY
>TRBV5-1|TRBJ2-1
ASSLRVNREYNEQF
>TRBV14|TRBJ1-5
ASSQVTGMNQPQH
>TRBV10-2|TRBJ2-2
ATLGGGELF
>TRBV28|TRBJ1-2
ASSLGQENYGYT
>TRBV7-9|TRBJ2-3
ASSLPGLGQGVGTQY
>TRBV6-5|TRBJ1-2
ASRTAYGYT
>TRBV6-6|TRBJ2-7
ASSGAGGDYEQY
>TRBV11-2|TRBJ2-3
ASSLAGTDTQY
>TRBV27|TRBJ1-1
ASSFAGAGTEAF
>TRBV27|TRBJ2-5
ASSSRMGGQETQY
>TRBV13|TRBJ2-3
ASSKGGTSGDTQY
>TRBV28|TRBJ2-3
ASSPSTDTQY
>TRBV7-9|TRBJ1-3
ASSDTGNTIY
>TRBV29-1|TRBJ2-7
SVEAAGNIPYEQY
>TRBV11-3|TRBJ2-1
ASSLMGAVGDNEQF
>TRBV25-1|TRBJ1-6
ASSESVQAYNSPLH
>TRBV5-3|TRBJ1-1
ARSLVVGQGTSMNTEAF
>TRBV25-1|TRBJ2-7
ASSEYPGQLDTYEQY
>TRBV29-1|TRBJ2-4
SVEPGAKNIQY
>TRBV6-5|TRBJ1-3
ASSYTSSGNTIY
>TRBV27|TRBJ2-7
ASSLRLGFEQY
>TRBV27|TRBJ1-4
ASSFTGLGEKLF
>TRBV29-1|TRBJ2-3
SVEERRGSDTQY
>TRBV4-1|TRBJ2-7
ASSRPGQVPEQY
>TRBV28|TRBJ2-4
ASSLAGAVAKNIQY
>TRBV5-1|TRBJ2-2
ASTRDSGNTGELF
>TRBV28|TRBJ1-2
ASIPRTGAYGYT